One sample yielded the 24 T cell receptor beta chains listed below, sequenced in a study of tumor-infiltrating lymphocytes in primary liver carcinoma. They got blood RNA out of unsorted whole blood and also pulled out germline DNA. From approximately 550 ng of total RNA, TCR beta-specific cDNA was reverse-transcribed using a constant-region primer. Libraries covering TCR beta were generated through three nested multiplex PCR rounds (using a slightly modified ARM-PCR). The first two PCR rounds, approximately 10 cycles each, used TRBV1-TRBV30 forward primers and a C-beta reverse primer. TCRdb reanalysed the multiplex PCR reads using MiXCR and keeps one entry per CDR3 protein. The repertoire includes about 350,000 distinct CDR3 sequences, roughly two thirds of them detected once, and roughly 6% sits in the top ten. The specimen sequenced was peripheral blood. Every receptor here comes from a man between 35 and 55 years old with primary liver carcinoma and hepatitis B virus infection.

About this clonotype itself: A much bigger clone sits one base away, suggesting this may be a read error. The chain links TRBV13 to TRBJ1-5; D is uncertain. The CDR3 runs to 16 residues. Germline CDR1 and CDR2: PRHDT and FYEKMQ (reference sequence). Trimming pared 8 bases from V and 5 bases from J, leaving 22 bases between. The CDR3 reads CASGRGGRVTDQPQHF. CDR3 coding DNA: TGTGCCAGCGGCCGCGGTGGGAGGGTTACGGATCAGCCCCAGCATTTT.

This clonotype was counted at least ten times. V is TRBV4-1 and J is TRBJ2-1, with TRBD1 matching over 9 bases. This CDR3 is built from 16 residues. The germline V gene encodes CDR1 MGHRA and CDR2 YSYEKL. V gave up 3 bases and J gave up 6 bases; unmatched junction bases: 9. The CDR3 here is CASSHLGDRVANEQFF. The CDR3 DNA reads TGCGCCAGCAGCCATCTCGGGGACAGGGTAGCCAATGAGCAGTTCTTC.

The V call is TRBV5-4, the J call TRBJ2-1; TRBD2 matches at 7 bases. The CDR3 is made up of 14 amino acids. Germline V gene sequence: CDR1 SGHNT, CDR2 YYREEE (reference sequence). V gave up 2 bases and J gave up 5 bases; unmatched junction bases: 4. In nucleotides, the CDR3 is TGTGCCAGCAGCTTAGCGGGGTCCCACAATGAGCAGTTCTTC. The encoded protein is CASSLAGSHNEQFF.

CDR3 region: CACSQGETGGQETQYF. Written as DNA, the CDR3 is TGTGCCTGTAGCCAGGGAGAAACAGGAGGCCAAGAGACCCAGTACTTC. This chain connects TRBV11-2 to TRBJ2-5, with D tentatively TRBD1 or TRBD2 (5 bases each). The CDR3 contains 16 residues. Deletions cut 11 bases from V and 1 base from J, with 23 bases between. Germline loops: CDR1 SGHAT, CDR2 FQNNGV.

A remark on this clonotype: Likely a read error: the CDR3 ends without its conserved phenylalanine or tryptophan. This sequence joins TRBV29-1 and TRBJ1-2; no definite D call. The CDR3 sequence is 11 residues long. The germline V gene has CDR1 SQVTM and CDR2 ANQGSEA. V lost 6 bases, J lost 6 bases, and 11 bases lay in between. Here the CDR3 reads CSVRVGHGYTL. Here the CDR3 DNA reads TGCAGCGTACGGGTTGGCCATGGCTACACCCTC.

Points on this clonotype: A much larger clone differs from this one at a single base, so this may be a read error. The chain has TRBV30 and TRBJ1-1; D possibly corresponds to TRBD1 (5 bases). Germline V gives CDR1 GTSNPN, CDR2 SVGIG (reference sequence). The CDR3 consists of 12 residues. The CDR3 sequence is CAWTGAYTDAFF. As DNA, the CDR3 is TGTGCCTGGACCGGGGCCTACACTGATGCTTTCTTT. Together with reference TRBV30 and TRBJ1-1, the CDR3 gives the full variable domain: SQTIHQWPATLVQPVGSPLSLECTVEGTSNPNLYWYRQAAGRGLQLLFYSVGIGQISSEVPQNLSASRPQDRQFILSSKKLLLSDSGFYLCAWTGAYTDAFFGQGTRLTVV.

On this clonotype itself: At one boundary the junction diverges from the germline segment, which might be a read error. In DNA, the CDR3 is TGTGCCAGCGGCTCACAGGTCTACAATGAGCAGTTTTTC. Protein sequence: CASGSQVYNEQFF. The genes are TRBV11-2 and TRBJ2-1, with a possible D match to TRBD1 (5 bases). Germline V gene sequence: CDR1 SGHAT, CDR2 FQNNGV. This CDR3 has 13 residues.

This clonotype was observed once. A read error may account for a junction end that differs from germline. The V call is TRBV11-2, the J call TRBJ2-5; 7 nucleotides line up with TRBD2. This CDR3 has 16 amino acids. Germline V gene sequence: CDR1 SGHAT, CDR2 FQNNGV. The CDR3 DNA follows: TGTGTCAGCAGCTCTACTAGTGGGAGGGTCCCGGGGACCCAGTACTTC. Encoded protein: CVSSSTSGRVPGTQYF.

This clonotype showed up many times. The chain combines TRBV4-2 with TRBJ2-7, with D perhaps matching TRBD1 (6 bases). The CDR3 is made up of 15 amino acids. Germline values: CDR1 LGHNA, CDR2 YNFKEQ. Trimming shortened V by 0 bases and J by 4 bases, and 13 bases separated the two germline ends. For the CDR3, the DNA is TGTGCCAGCAGCCAAGAAGACAGGCCCACGTACGAGCAGTACTTC. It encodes CASSQEDRPTYEQYF.

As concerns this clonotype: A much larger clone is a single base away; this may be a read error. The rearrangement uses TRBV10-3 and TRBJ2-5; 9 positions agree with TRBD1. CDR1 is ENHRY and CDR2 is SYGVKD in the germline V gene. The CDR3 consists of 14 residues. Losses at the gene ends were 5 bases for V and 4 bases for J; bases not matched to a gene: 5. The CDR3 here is CAISRQGVAETQYF. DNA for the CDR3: TGTGCCATCAGTAGACAGGGGGTGGCAGAGACCCAGTACTTC.

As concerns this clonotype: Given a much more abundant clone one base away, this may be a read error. CDR3 nucleotide sequence: TGCTCCAGCAGCCAAACCGGGACTAGCGGATACAATGAGCAGTTCTTC. Encoded protein: CSSSQTGTSGYNEQFF. The chain couples TRBV4-1 to TRBJ2-1; TRBD2 agrees at 11 bases. The V gene's germline CDR1 is MGHRA and CDR2 YSYEKL. The CDR3 runs to 16 residues.

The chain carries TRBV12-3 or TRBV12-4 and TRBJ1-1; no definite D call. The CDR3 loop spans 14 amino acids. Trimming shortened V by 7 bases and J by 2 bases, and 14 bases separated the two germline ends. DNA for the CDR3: TGTGCCAGCAACTCAAAGGGTTCCAACACTGAAGCTTTCTTT. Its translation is CASNSKGSNTEAFF.

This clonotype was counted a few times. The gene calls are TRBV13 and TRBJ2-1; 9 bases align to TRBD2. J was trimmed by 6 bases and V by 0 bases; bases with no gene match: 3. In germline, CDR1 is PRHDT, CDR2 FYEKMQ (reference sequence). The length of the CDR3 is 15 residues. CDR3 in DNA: TGTGCCAGCAGCTTAGGGACTAGCGGTCGCAATGAGCAGTTCTTC. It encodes CASSLGTSGRNEQFF. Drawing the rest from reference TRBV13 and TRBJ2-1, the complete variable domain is AAGVIQSPRHLIKEKRETATLKCYPIPRHDTVYWYQQGPGQDPQFLISFYEKMQSDKGSIPDRFSAQQFSDYHSELNMSSLELGDSALYFCASSLGTSGRNEQFFGPGTRLTVL.

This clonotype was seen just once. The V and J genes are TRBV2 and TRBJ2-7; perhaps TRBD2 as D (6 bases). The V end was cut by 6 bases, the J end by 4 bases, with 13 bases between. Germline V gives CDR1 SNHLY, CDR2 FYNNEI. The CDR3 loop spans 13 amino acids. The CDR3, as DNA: TGTGCCAGCAGGAGGGACTCGACGTACGAGCAGTACTTC. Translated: CASRRDSTYEQYF.

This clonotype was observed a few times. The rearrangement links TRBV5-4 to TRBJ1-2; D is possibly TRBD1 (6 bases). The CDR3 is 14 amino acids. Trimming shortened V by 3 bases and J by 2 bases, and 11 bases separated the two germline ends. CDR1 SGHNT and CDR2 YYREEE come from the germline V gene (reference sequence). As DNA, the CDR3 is TGTGCCAGCAGCTCCGGACAGTTGAACTATGGCTACACCTTC. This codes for CASSSGQLNYGYTF. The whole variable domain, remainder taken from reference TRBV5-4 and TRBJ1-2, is ETGVTQSPTHLIKTRGQQVTLRCSSQSGHNTVSWYQQALGQGPQFIFQYYREEENGRGNFPPRFSGLQFPNYSSELNVNALELDDSALYLCASSSGQLNYGYTFGSGTRLTVV.

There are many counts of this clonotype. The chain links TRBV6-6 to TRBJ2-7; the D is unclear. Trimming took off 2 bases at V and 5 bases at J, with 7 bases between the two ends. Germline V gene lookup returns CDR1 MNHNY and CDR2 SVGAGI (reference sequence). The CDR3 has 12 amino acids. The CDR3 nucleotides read TGTGCCAGCAGTTACCAGTGGGACGAGCAGTACTTC. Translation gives CASSYQWDEQYF.

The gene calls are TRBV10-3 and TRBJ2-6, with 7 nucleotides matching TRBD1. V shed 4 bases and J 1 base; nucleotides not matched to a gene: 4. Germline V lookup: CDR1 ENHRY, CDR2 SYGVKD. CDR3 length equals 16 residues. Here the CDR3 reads CAISGGTVSGANVLTF. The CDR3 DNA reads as TGTGCCATCAGTGGGGGGACAGTATCTGGGGCCAACGTCCTGACTTTC.

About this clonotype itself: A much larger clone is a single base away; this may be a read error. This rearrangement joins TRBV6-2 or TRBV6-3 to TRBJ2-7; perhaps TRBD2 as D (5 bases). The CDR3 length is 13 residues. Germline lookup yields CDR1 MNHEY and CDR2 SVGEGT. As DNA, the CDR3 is TGTGCCAGCAGCAGAACACGAGACTACGAGCGGTACTTC. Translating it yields CASSRTRDYERYF.

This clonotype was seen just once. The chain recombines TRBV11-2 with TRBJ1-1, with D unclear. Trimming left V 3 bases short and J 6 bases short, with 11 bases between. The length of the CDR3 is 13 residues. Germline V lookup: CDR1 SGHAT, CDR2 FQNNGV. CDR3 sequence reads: CASSFLKISEAFF. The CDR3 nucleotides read TGTGCCAGCAGCTTTTTAAAGATCTCTGAAGCTTTCTTT.

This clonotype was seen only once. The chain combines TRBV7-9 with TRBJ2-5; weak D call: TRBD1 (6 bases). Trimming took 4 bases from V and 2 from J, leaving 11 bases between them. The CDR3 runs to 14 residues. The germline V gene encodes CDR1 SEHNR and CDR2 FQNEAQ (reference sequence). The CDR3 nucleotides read TGTGCCAGCAGCTGGACAGCATCACAAGAGACCCAGTACTTC. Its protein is CASSWTASQETQYF.

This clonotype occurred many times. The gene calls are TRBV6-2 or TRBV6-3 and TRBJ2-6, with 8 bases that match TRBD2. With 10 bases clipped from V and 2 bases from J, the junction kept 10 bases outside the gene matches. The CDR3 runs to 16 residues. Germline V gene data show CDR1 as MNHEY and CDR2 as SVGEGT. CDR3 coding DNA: TGTGCCACAGCGGGAGCCAGTCTTCCTGGGGCCAACGTCCTGACTTTC. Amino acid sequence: CATAGASLPGANVLTF.

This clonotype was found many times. The CDR3 loop is CASSLDQGTGDEQFF. The CDR3 DNA is TGTGCCAGCAGCTTAGATCAAGGGACAGGGGATGAGCAGTTCTTC. The chain uses TRBV11-2 and TRBJ2-1; the match to TRBD1 covers 10 bases. The CDR3 has 15 residues. In germline, CDR1 is SGHAT, CDR2 FQNNGV. Trimming at V came to 0 bases and at J to 8 bases, leaving 4 bases not matched to a gene.

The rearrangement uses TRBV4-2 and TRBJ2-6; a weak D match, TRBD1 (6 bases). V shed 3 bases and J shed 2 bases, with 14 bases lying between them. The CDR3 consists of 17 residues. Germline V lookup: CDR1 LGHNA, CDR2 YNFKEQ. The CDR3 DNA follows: TGTGCCAGCAGCCAGGCGCAACAGGGTACTGGGGCCAACGTCCTGACTTTC. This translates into CASSQAQQGTGANVLTF.

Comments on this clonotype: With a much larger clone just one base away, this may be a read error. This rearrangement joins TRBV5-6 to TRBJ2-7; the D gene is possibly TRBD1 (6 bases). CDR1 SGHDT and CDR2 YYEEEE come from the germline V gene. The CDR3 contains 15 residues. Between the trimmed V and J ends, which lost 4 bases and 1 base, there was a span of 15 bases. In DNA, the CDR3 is TGTGCCAGCAGCCTGCCGGACAGCACATCCTACGAGCAGTACTTC. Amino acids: CASSLPDSTSYEQYF.